This T cell receptor beta chain was documented in a study of blood T cell repertoires in COVID-19. For the study at large: Acute and convalescent COVID-19 specimens originated in the United States, Italy and Spain. In each case, the material was cDNA or gDNA derived from T cells, B-cell-depleted T cells, or PBMCs.

CDR1 and CDR2 from the germline V gene are MNHNS and SASEGT. The CDR3 extends over 16 amino acids. J gave up 6 bases and V 3 bases, and 10 bases lay outside the gene matches. Methods used by the authors: Using reference gene primer amplification, nucleated cell counts were estimated. Method: immunoSEQ multiplex PCR; TCRdb's copy keeps in-frame clones and lacks some. The D gene and trimming were derived from the DNA, and the V and J assignments and clone size from that table. The table includes 140,000 or so clones, roughly 90% detected once. The TCR originated in a woman between 45 and 60 years old with acute or convalescent COVID-19. The sequencing input was peripheral blood. This rearrangement joins TRBV6-1 to TRBJ1-2; 10 nucleotides line up with TRBD1. The CDR3 DNA follows: TGTGCCAGCAGTGACCGTGGGACAGGGGCTATCCATGGCTACACCTTC. It yields the protein CASSDRGTGAIHGYTF.